The 2 T cell receptor beta chains below were found in one sample sequenced in a study of blood T cells in healthy people across ages. PCR was performed a second time for about 7 to 11 cycles using a sample-barcoded 5' primer and a J-beta primer mix. From the 5' RACE reads, TCRdb called clonotypes with MiXCR, one entry per CDR3 protein. The sample contains 650,000 to 700,000 distinct CDR3 sequences, under 65% of which appear only once. Sequencing was carried out using blood. These receptors were collected from a woman of 80 years or more in good health.

This clonotype was seen only a few times. A much larger clonotype is one base distant, so this may be a read error. This chain links TRBV6-6 with TRBJ2-2, with D unresolved. The CDR3 is 13 residues long. Trimming removed 8 bases from V and 6 bases from J, with 13 bases in between. Germline V lookup: CDR1 MNHNY, CDR2 SVGAGI (reference sequence). CDR3 loop: CASGAASAGELFF. The CDR3 nucleotides read TGTGCCAGCGGTGCGGCTAGTGCCGGGGAGCTGTTTTTT.

The sample holds many counts of this clonotype. The chain recombines TRBV7-9 with TRBJ2-3; D is unclear. CDR1 and CDR2 from the germline V gene are SEHNR and FQNEAQ (reference sequence). V was clipped by 10 bases and J by 3 bases, with 14 bases between them. The CDR3 is 13 amino acids. Written as DNA, the CDR3 is TGTGCCACCCCGAATAGGCAGACAGATACGCAGTATTTT. This codes for CATPNRQTDTQYF.